Following are 21 T cell receptor beta chains from one sample sequenced in a study of T cells in tumors and immune-related adverse events. Data came from immunoSEQ multiplex PCR; TCRdb stores just in-frame clones and leaves some out. This table has about 22,000 clones, 90% to 95% appearing once. Source: lymph node tissue, taken from a patient treated with anti-PD-1 therapy. These receptors were collected from a female donor with metastatic renal cell carcinoma.

The chain couples TRBV19 to TRBJ1-5; a weak D match, TRBD1 (5 bases). Per the germline V gene, CDR1 is LNHDA and CDR2 is SQIVND (reference sequence). This CDR3 contains 14 residues. Trimming took 6 bases from V and 4 from J, leaving 13 bases between them. CDR3 nucleotides: TGTGCCAGTAGCCTCGGGGACGTAAATCAGCCCCAGCATTTT. This codes for CASSLGDVNQPQHF.

The gene calls are TRBV30 and TRBJ2-7; 11 bases agree with TRBD2. V shed 5 bases, J shed 2 bases, and the junction held 5 bases outside the gene matches. The germline gives CDR1 GTSNPN, CDR2 SVGIG (reference sequence). CDR3 length: 14 amino acids. The chain's CDR3 is CAWDPSGRTYEQYF. The CDR3 coding sequence is TGTGCCTGGGACCCTAGCGGGAGGACCTACGAGCAGTACTTC.

This chain connects TRBV2 to TRBJ2-7; weak D call: TRBD2 (5 bases). CDR1 and CDR2 (germline): SNHLY, FYNNEI. Trimming took 7 bases from V and 0 from J, leaving 16 bases between them. CDR3 length equals 15 residues. CDR3 coding DNA: TGTGCCAGCAACATCCTTAGTGGGAGCTCCTACGAGCAGTACTTC. Translating gives CASNILSGSSYEQYF.

V gene TRBV6-1 combines with J gene TRBJ2-1; TRBD2 aligns across 11 bases. This CDR3 has 15 residues. From germline, CDR1 is MNHNS and CDR2 SASEGT. Trimming removed 7 bases from V and 5 bases from J; junction bases left unmatched: 7. CDR3: CASTRTSGSHNEQFF. The DNA of the CDR3 is TGTGCCAGCACGCGCACTAGCGGGAGCCACAATGAGCAGTTCTTC.

The chain uses TRBV27 and TRBJ2-7, with a possible D match to TRBD2 (5 bases). The CDR3 contains 14 residues. Looked up from germline, CDR1 is MNHEY and CDR2 is SMNVEV (reference sequence). V was pared by 3 bases and J by 2 bases, with 11 bases between. The CDR3 protein is CASSFSAATYEQYF. For the CDR3, the DNA is TGTGCCAGCAGTTTTTCAGCGGCCACCTACGAGCAGTACTTC.

The chain joins TRBV28 to TRBJ2-3; 7 nucleotides agree with TRBD2. The germline V gene has CDR1 MDHEN and CDR2 SYDVKM. The CDR3 has 14 residues. With V trimmed by 4 bases and J by 5 bases, 6 bases remained unmatched. This CDR3 is CASSSRGEGDTQYF. Written as DNA, the CDR3 is TGTGCCAGCAGTTCTCGCGGGGAGGGAGATACGCAGTATTTT.

The chain carries TRBV5-1 and TRBJ2-1; 7 positions agree with TRBD1. The CDR3 contains 16 residues. Germline V lookup: CDR1 SGHRS, CDR2 YFSETQ. Trimming took 2 bases from V and 4 from J; bases not matched to a gene: 9. CDR3 DNA sequence: TGCGCCAGCAGCTTTGAGGGCAGGGGGATATACAATGAGCAGTTCTTC. Its protein product is CASSFEGRGIYNEQFF.

The CDR3 DNA is TGTGCCAGCCGCGGCACAGGGAATAATGAAAAACTGTTTTTT. Its protein is CASRGTGNNEKLFF. The rearrangement links TRBV28 to TRBJ1-4; weak D call: TRBD1 (6 bases). Germline V gives CDR1 MDHEN, CDR2 SYDVKM. V shed 8 bases and J shed 4 bases, with 14 bases lying between them. The CDR3 extends over 14 amino acids. The complete variable domain, with remaining parts taken from reference TRBV28 and TRBJ1-4, reads DVKVTQSSRYLVKRTGEKVFLECVQDMDHENMFWYRQDPGLGLRLIYFSYDVKMKEKGDIPEGYSVSREKKERFSLILESASTNQTSMYLCASRGTGNNEKLFFGSGTQLSVL.

J is TRBJ2-7 and V is TRBV28, with D uncertain. The length of the CDR3 is 13 residues. Germline loops: CDR1 MDHEN, CDR2 SYDVKM. The germline V and J ends were trimmed by 3 bases and 0 bases, with 6 bases remaining between them. CDR3 DNA: TGTGCCAGCAGTTTCGAAGGCTCCTACGAGCAGTACTTC. The encoded protein is CASSFEGSYEQYF.

This clone was found once. The rearrangement joins TRBV11-3 to TRBJ2-3; no clear D. Germline CDR1 is SGHNT and CDR2 is YENEEA. The V end lost 6 bases, the J end lost 6 bases, and 28 bases lay between the germline ends. The CDR3 has 18 residues. The CDR3: CASSLNPPTTFPFDTQYF. CDR3 bases: TGTGCCAGCAGTCTCAACCCCCCAACAACTTTCCCATTCGATACGCAGTATTTT.

The chain has TRBV7-6 and TRBJ1-2; D gene unclear. The germline gives CDR1 SGHVS, CDR2 FNYEAQ. This CDR3 is 13 amino acids long. The germline V and J ends were trimmed by 5 bases and 7 bases, with 14 bases remaining between them. CDR3 amino acids: CASSLGGDGGYTF. CDR3 in DNA: TGTGCCAGCAGCCTAGGAGGAGACGGTGGCTACACCTTC.

This chain uses TRBV19 with TRBJ1-1; 9 bases agree with TRBD1. The CDR3 extends over 16 amino acids. In germline, CDR1 is LNHDA, CDR2 SQIVND (reference sequence). Trimming removed 5 bases from V and 5 bases from J; junction bases left unmatched: 12. CDR3 sequence: CASSVRQGVMRTEAFF. The DNA of the CDR3 is TGTGCCAGTAGTGTTCGACAGGGGGTGATGAGGACTGAAGCTTTCTTT.

The CDR3 loop is CASSQGVGNTIYF. The CDR3 region has the DNA TGTGCCAGCAGCCAAGGAGTAGGAAACACCATATATTTT. V gene TRBV4-2 combines with J gene TRBJ1-3; no clear D. From germline, CDR1 is LGHNA and CDR2 YNFKEQ. This CDR3 has 13 amino acids. V was cut by 1 base and J by 4 bases, with 5 bases left in between.

The rearrangement links TRBV18 to TRBJ2-7, with D unresolved. The CDR3 length is 11 residues. With 1 base removed from V and 3 bases from J, the gap between germline ends came to 1 base. Germline CDR1 is KGHSH and CDR2 is LQKENI. CDR3 sequence: CASSPLYEQYF. CDR3 DNA sequence: TGTGCCAGCTCACCACTCTACGAGCAGTACTTC. Combining the CDR3 with reference TRBV18 and TRBJ2-7 gives the whole variable domain NAGVMQNPRHLVRRRGQEARLRCSPMKGHSHVYWYRQLPEEGLKFMVYLQKENIIDESGMPKERFSAEFPKEGPSILRIQQVVRGDSAAYFCASSPLYEQYFGPGTRLTVT.

The rearrangement uses TRBV5-5 and TRBJ1-2; the D gene is possibly TRBD1 (6 bases). Trimming cost V 0 bases and J 5 bases, with 14 bases left between them. Germline-derived CDR1 and CDR2 are SGHKS and YYEKEE (reference sequence). The CDR3 consists of 15 residues. The CDR3 is CASSLARGESYGYTF. The CDR3 DNA reads TGTGCCAGCAGCTTGGCCAGGGGCGAGTCATATGGCTACACCTTC. Full variable domain (outside the CDR3, taken from reference TRBV5-5 and TRBJ1-2): DAGVTQSPTHLIKTRGQQVTLRCSPISGHKSVSWYQQVLGQGPQFIFQYYEKEERGRGNFPDRFSARQFPNYSSELNVNALLLGDSALYLCASSLARGESYGYTFGSGTRLTVV.

The chain couples TRBV5-6 to TRBJ2-1, with TRBD2 matching over 10 bases. Germline V CDR1 and CDR2: SGHDT, YYEEEE. The CDR3 loop spans 15 amino acids. The V and J ends lost 7 bases and 9 bases, in that order; junction bases with no gene match: 13. DNA for the CDR3: TGTGCCAGCGAATGGTCAGCGGGAGGGGAGAGTGAGCAGTTCTTC. Its translation: CASEWSAGGESEQFF.

This sequence joins TRBV2 and TRBJ1-1; D is ambiguous. Germline CDR1 is SNHLY and CDR2 is FYNNEI. V was trimmed by 6 bases and J by 8 bases, leaving 16 bases between them. This CDR3 has 13 residues. The CDR3 DNA reads TGTGCCAGCAGCCAAGCCAGTTCGTACGAAGCTTTCTTT. Protein: CASSQASSYEAFF. Complete variable domain (other parts from reference TRBV2 and TRBJ1-1): EPEVTQTPSHQVTQMGQEVILRCVPISNHLYFYWYRQILGQKVEFLVSFYNNEISEKSEIFDDQFSVERPDGSNFTLKIRSTKLEDSAMYFCASSQASSYEAFFGQGTRLTVV.

CDR3 nucleotides: TGCGCCAGCACCTCAGCGGGGACTTTGAGGGAGCAGTACTTC. This translates into CASTSAGTLREQYF. The chain recombines TRBV5-1 with TRBJ2-7; the match to TRBD2 covers 7 bases. The ends lost 6 bases at V and 7 bases at J; junction bases unmatched: 13. CDR1 is SGHRS, CDR2 YFSETQ, per germline. The CDR3 covers 14 residues. The whole variable domain, filled in from reference TRBV5-1 and TRBJ2-7, reads KAGVTQTPRYLIKTRGQQVTLSCSPISGHRSVSWYQQTPGQGLQFLFEYFSETQRNKGNFPGRFSGRQFSNSRSEMNVSTLELGDSALYLCASTSAGTLREQYFGPGTRLTVT.

The chain recombines TRBV15 with TRBJ2-1, with 8 bases identical to TRBD2. The junction had 12 bases not matched to a gene; V was cut back by 11 bases and J by 6 bases. There are 14 residues in the CDR3. Germline loops: CDR1 LNHNV, CDR2 YYDKDF (reference sequence). The CDR3 bases are TGTGCCTTAACGGGAGGGAAGGTCTTCAATGAGCAGTTCTTC. As protein: CALTGGKVFNEQFF. Looking up the rest from reference TRBV15 and TRBJ2-1 gives the full variable domain: DAMVIQNPRYQVTQFGKPVTLSCSQTLNHNVMYWYQQKSSQAPKLLFHYYDKDFNNEADTPDNFQSRRPNTSFCFLDIRSPGLGDTAMYLCALTGGKVFNEQFFGPGTRLTVL.

The J gene is TRBJ2-7, the V gene TRBV2, with TRBD2 matching over 11 bases. CDR1 is SNHLY and CDR2 is FYNNEI in the germline V gene. The junction had 10 bases not matched to a gene; V was cut back by 6 bases and J by 6 bases. CDR3 length equals 15 residues. The CDR3 DNA sequence: TGTGCCAGCAGCGCCATAGCGGGAGGGAATCTCGAGCAGTACTTC. Encoded protein: CASSAIAGGNLEQYF.

The chain employs TRBV11-2 and TRBJ2-3; D gene ambiguous. V shed 1 base and J shed 0 bases, with 8 bases lying between them. Germline V CDR1 and CDR2: SGHAT, FQNNGV. CDR3 length equals 15 residues. CDR3: CASSLGWVSTDTQYF. Written as DNA, the CDR3 is TGTGCCAGCAGCTTAGGGTGGGTCAGCACAGATACGCAGTATTTT. Supplemented by reference TRBV11-2 and TRBJ2-3, the full variable domain reads EAGVAQSPRYKIIEKRQSVAFWCNPISGHATLYWYQQILGQGPKLLIQFQNNGVVDDSQLPKDRFSAERLKGVDSTLKIQPAKLEDSAVYLCASSLGWVSTDTQYFGPGTRLTVL.